This is a list of T cell receptor beta chains from one sample in a study of T cells after yellow fever vaccination. Each CDR3 protein gets one entry after TCRdb re-called the 5' RACE reads with MiXCR. The table has about 510,000 distinct CDR3 sequences, just over 20% seen once. Sequencing was performed on PBMCs, taken roughly 20 days after the first yellow fever vaccination. These receptors all come from a man aged 18-30 years who received the YFV17D yellow fever vaccine. Each CDR3 is given with its conserved first and last residue. A D gene is named only where the DNA matches it firmly. Size is omitted from some rows. Given values are once, few, many or a class for expanded clones.

D	size	V	J	DNA	CDR3
-	many	TRBV7-9	TRBJ1-4	TGTGCCAGCAGCTCTACCCGGGGAGTACGAAATGAAAAACTGTTTTTT	CASSSTRGVRNEKLFF
-	many	TRBV9	TRBJ2-5	TGTGCCAGCAGCGTAGAGGGGGGCTGGCAGACCCAGTACTTC	CASSVEGGWQTQYF
-	-	TRBV28	TRBJ1-2	TGTGCCAGCACCCCCGGGGATGGCTACACCTTC	CASTPGDGYTF
-	-	TRBV19	TRBJ1-6	TGTGCCAGTAGTTTAAGGAGCACCTCGAGACCTCCTTATTCACCCCTCCACTTT	CASSLRSTSRPPYSPLHF
-	-	TRBV5-6	TRBJ1-6	TGTGCCAGCAGCTTGGGACCATGGGGGAATTCACCCCTCCACTTT	CASSLGPWGNSPLHF
-	few	TRBV20-1	TRBJ2-3	TGCACCGTAAGGCACCAGCCCACAGATACGCAGTATTTT	CTVRHQPTDTQYF
TRBD1	-	TRBV25-1	TRBJ2-3	TGTGCCAGCCGGTGGGACAGAAACACAGATACGCAGTATTTT	CASRWDRNTDTQYF
-	once	TRBV7-2	TRBJ1-2	TGTGCCAGCAGCTTAGACGTAGAGCTCAACTATGGCTACACCTTC	CASSLDVELNYGYTF
TRBD2	few	TRBV5-1	TRBJ2-3	TGCGCCAGCAGCACAGGACTAGCGGGGGTCGGCACAGATACGCAGTATTTT	CASSTGLAGVGTDTQYF
-	few	TRBV10-3	TRBJ1-4	TGTGCCATCAGTGGGACAGCCGATAATGAAAAACTGTTTTTT	CAISGTADNEKLFF
-	-	TRBV4-1	TRBJ2-1	TGCGCCAGCAGCCTGAAAACTCCCCCGGACGCGCACAATGAGCAGTTCTTC	CASSLKTPPDAHNEQFF
-	many	TRBV7-2	TRBJ1-2	TGTGCCAGCAGCTTATCCGGGCTCAACTATGGCTACACCTTC	CASSLSGLNYGYTF
-	-	TRBV27	TRBJ2-5	TGTGCCAGCACCCCCCTAGGGGGAAGAGGTCAAGAGACCCAGTACTTC	CASTPLGGRGQETQYF
-	-	TRBV7-2	TRBJ1-6	TGTGCCAGCAGTCCGGACACCGGGACGAATTCACCCCTCCACTTT	CASSPDTGTNSPLHF
-	-	TRBV7-2	TRBJ2-1	TGTGCCAGCAGCTCAATAGGAGAACGGGGGCCTTACAATGAGCAGTTCTTC	CASSSIGERGPYNEQFF
TRBD1	few	TRBV6-1	TRBJ2-2	TGTGCCAGCAAGGCAGGGGGCGATACCGGGGAGCTGTTTTTT	CASKAGGDTGELFF
-	-	TRBV7-9	TRBJ2-3	TGTGCCGGACAGCTCACAGATACGCAGTATTTT	CAGQLTDTQYF
TRBD1	-	TRBV18	TRBJ1-2	TGTGCCAGCTCACCTTTAAGGCCCGGGACAGGGGGTGACTATGGCTACACCTTC	CASSPLRPGTGGDYGYTF
-	-	TRBV6-6	TRBJ1-1	TGTGCCAGCAGTTATCCACAGTCTGAAGCTTTCTTT	CASSYPQSEAFF
-	-	TRBV28	TRBJ1-5	TGTGCCAGCCAGGCGCGCAATCAGCCCCAGCATTTT	CASQARNQPQHF
-	few	TRBV9	TRBJ1-2	TGTGCCAGCAGCGAGCCCAGTGGCGGCAACTATGGCTACACCTTC	CASSEPSGGNYGYTF
-	few	TRBV6-2/TRBV6-3	TRBJ2-7	TGTGCCAGCAGACACGGGGACAACTTCTACGAGCAGTACTTC	CASRHGDNFYEQYF
-	-	TRBV4-3	TRBJ2-7	TGCGCCAGCAGCCAAGGCCTCTCCTCGGACAGCGTAGCCTACGAGCAGTACTTC	CASSQGLSSDSVAYEQYF
TRBD1	few	TRBV4-1	TRBJ1-5	TGCGCCAGCGCAGGGGGCGGCAATCAGCCCCAGCATTTT	CASAGGGNQPQHF
TRBD1	-	TRBV12-3/TRBV12-4	TRBJ2-5	TGTGCCAGCAGCTTCGGGACAGGCGACGAGACCCAGTACTTC	CASSFGTGDETQYF
TRBD2	-	TRBV28	TRBJ2-3	TGTGCCAGCACCCTTGGGAGTAGCGGGGGGTCAGATACGCAGTATTTT	CASTLGSSGGSDTQYF
-	-	TRBV15	TRBJ1-5	TGTGCCACCAGCACGGAGGGAGGGGGCAATCAGCCCCAGCATTTT	CATSTEGGGNQPQHF
-	few	TRBV6-2/TRBV6-3	TRBJ2-4	TGTGCCAGCAGCCCCAACGACAGTGGGGACTGGTTTGGTCAGTACTTC	CASSPNDSGDWFGQYF
-	many	TRBV7-8	TRBJ2-5	TGTGCCAGCAGCGAAGGGTTGCCAGGGGCCGACTTC	CASSEGLPGADF
-	few	TRBV11-3	TRBJ2-1	TGTGCCAGCAGCTTAGCGGGTATCTACAATGAGCAGTTCTTC	CASSLAGIYNEQFF
TRBD2	-	TRBV29-1	TRBJ2-2	TGCAGCGCTAGCGGACTCCGATTGAGCACCGGGGAGCTGTTTTTT	CSASGLRLSTGELFF
-	-	TRBV5-6	TRBJ1-1	TGTGCCATCAGCTCAGGGGTCCTCTGTGAAGCTTTCTTT	CAISSGVLCEAFF
TRBD1	-	TRBV5-1	TRBJ1-1	TGCGCCAGCAGCTTACGCCGGGACAGAGATGAAGCTTTCTTT	CASSLRRDRDEAFF
TRBD2	-	TRBV7-2	TRBJ2-2	TGTGCCAGCAGTCAGCGGGCGGGGGGGTCCGGGGAGCTGTTTTTT	CASSQRAGGSGELFF
-	few	TRBV7-9	TRBJ1-5	TGTGCCAGCAGCTTAGCGCAGGGGAATCAGCCCCAGCATTTT	CASSLAQGNQPQHF
TRBD1	-	TRBV5-1	TRBJ2-4	TGCGCCAGCAGCTTAGGACAGGGGGTCATTCAGTACTTC	CASSLGQGVIQYF
TRBD1	few	TRBV11-1	TRBJ2-1	TGTGCCAGCAGCCCCGGGACAGGGGCCGCCAATGAGCAGTTCTTC	CASSPGTGAANEQFF
-	many	TRBV5-4	TRBJ1-1	TGTGCCAGCAGCTTGGGCCCTTTACAGGGACCTAGCGCTGAAGCTTTCTTT	CASSLGPLQGPSAEAFF
TRBD1	-	TRBV20-1	TRBJ1-5	TGCAGTGCTAGAGACCCCCAGGGGGCAGCTAATCAGCCCCAGCATTTT	CSARDPQGAANQPQHF
TRBD2	few	TRBV2	TRBJ2-3	TGTGCCAGCAGGACCGGGACTAGCGGCACAGATACGCAGTATTTT	CASRTGTSGTDTQYF